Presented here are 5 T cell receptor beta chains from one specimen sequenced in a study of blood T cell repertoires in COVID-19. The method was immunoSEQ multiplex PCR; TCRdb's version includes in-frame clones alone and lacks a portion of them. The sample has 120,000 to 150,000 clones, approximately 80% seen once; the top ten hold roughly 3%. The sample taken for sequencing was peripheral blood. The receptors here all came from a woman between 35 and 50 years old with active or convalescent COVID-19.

The CDR3 coding sequence is TGTGCCAGCAGCTTGATCACAGGGGAATCTTTCTTT. Translated, it gives CASSLITGESFF. The chain couples TRBV5-4 to TRBJ1-1; 7 positions match TRBD1. The CDR3 is 12 amino acids. The V gene's germline CDR1 is SGHNT and CDR2 YYREEE (reference sequence). V dropped 1 base and J dropped 12; count of bases not matched to a gene: 6.

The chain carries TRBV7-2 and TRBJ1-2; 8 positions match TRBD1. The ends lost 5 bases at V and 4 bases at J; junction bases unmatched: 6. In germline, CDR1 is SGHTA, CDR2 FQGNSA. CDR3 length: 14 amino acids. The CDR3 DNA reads TGTGCCAGCAGCATCTACGACAGGGGCTATGGCTACACCTTC. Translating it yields CASSIYDRGYGYTF.

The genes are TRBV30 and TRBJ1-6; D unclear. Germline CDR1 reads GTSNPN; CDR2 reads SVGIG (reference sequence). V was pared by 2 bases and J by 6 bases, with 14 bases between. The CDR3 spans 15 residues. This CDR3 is CAWSRGGFLNSPLHF. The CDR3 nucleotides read TGTGCCTGGAGTCGGGGAGGCTTTCTTAATTCACCCCTCCACTTT.

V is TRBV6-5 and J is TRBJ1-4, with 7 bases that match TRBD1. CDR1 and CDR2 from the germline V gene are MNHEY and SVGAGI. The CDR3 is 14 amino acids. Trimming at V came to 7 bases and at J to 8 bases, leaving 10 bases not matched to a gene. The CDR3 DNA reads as TGTGCCAGCACGTACGAGGGGGCTCGGGAAAAACTGTTTTTT. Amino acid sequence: CASTYEGAREKLFF.

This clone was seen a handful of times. CDR3 protein: CASSFGGAHTEAFF. CDR3 bases: TGTGCCAGCAGTTTCGGGGGGGCGCACACTGAAGCTTTCTTT. The rearrangement joins TRBV28 to TRBJ1-1, with a possible D match to TRBD1 (6 bases). The CDR3 extends over 14 amino acids. The germline V and J ends were trimmed by 3 bases and 3 bases, with 11 bases remaining between them. The V gene's germline CDR1 is MDHEN and CDR2 SYDVKM.